This entry lists 9 T cell receptor beta chains sequenced from one sample in a study of T cell repertoires in cytomegalovirus infection (dated by TCRdb to about 2019). TCRdb shows the sequencer as Illumina HiSeq 1500. In TCRdb, the public reads were trimmed at Q25 with fastp and aligned with MiXCR, with productive beta chains retained. Rows are combined by CDR3 protein, so each entry shows the most common genes and DNA. This sample holds a few hundred thousand distinct CDR3 sequences; about 29% were observed only once. The ten largest clonotypes hold 20% of the sample. For these receptors, no antigen is known. The treatment or condition label, as the study defines it: in vitro stimulation with specific CMV peptide epitopes to enrich CMV-specific T cells. The sequencing used cultured PBMCs, collected from culture after CMV antigen stimulation. The receptors were gathered from a human donor in good health (CMV status not recorded). Some clones in this sample may be carry-over from other donors' samples.

This clonotype was observed a few times. The rearrangement links TRBV9 to TRBJ2-7, with D tentatively TRBD2 (5 bases). Germline V gene sequence: CDR1 SGDLS, CDR2 YYNGEE. Trimming stripped 0 bases from V and 0 bases from J, with 16 bases between. The length of the CDR3 is 17 residues. The CDR3 spells CASSVGETVLSSYEQYF. The DNA for the CDR3 is TGTGCCAGCAGCGTAGGGGAGACGGTTTTAAGCTCCTACGAGCAGTACTTC.

This clonotype has a count of ten or more. This chain joins TRBV7-2 and TRBJ2-7; 9 nucleotides agree with TRBD1. The CDR3 is 13 residues long. V gave up 4 bases and J gave up 5 bases; unmatched junction bases: 3. Germline loops: CDR1 SGHTA, CDR2 FQGNSA. CDR3 bases: TGTGCCAGCAGCTCACAGGGGGCGGACGAGCAGTACTTC. Residues: CASSSQGADEQYF.

The J gene is TRBJ2-3, the V gene TRBV15; perhaps TRBD1 as D (5 bases). Germline CDR1 LNHNV, CDR2 YYDKDF (reference sequence). V was pared by 1 base and J by 0 bases, with 14 bases between. This CDR3 has 17 residues. The DNA for the CDR3 is TGTGCCACCAGCAGAGTCCCAGGGTCGGCTAGCACAGATACGCAGTATTTT. This translates into CATSRVPGSASTDTQYF.

This clonotype was counted only a few times. The J gene is TRBJ1-3, the V gene TRBV7-8; unclear D gene. CDR3 length: 14 amino acids. The V end lost 3 bases, the J end lost 5 bases, and 11 bases lay between the germline ends. Germline V gene sequence: CDR1 SGHVS, CDR2 FQNEAQ. The CDR3 sequence: CASSFGGRRNTIYF. CDR3 DNA: TGTGCCAGCAGCTTTGGTGGGCGTAGAAACACCATATATTTT.

V usage is TRBV12-3 or TRBV12-4 and J usage is TRBJ1-1; D perhaps matches TRBD1 (5 bases). The germline V and J ends were trimmed by 5 bases and 6 bases, with 13 bases remaining between them. The CDR3 loop spans 13 amino acids. DNA for the CDR3: TGTGCCAGCAGTCCGAGGACATCTCCTGAAGCTTTCTTT. As protein: CASSPRTSPEAFF.

There are many counts of this clonotype. The rearrangement joins TRBV6-1 to TRBJ1-5; TRBD1 agrees at 11 bases. The CDR3 is 17 residues long. The germline CDR1 and CDR2 sequences are MNHNS and SASEGT. The J segment lost 6 bases and the V segment lost 1 base, leaving 8 bases of the junction unmatched. The CDR3 here is CASSEDRRTGGGQPQHF. The CDR3 DNA is TGTGCCAGCAGTGAAGATCGCAGGACAGGGGGCGGTCAGCCCCAGCATTTT.

J is TRBJ1-1 and V is TRBV28; tentative D call: TRBD1 (6 bases). The CDR3 covers 15 residues. Trimming removed 3 bases at V and 1 base at J, with 12 bases between. CDR1 MDHEN and CDR2 SYDVKM come from the germline V gene. CDR3 nucleotide sequence: TGTGCCAGCAGTTTTCCCCCACAGGGGAACACTGAAGCTTTCTTT. Amino acids: CASSFPPQGNTEAFF.

As regards this clonotype: One end of the junction fails to match germline, which may point to a read error. The chain is built from TRBV4-1 and TRBJ1-4; no clear D. The CDR3 contains 14 residues. Germline loops: CDR1 MGHRA, CDR2 YSYEKL. CDR3 amino acids: CASSQWQVNEKLFF. CDR3 sequence (DNA): TGTGCCAGCAGCCAATGGCAGGTTAATGAAAAACTGTTTTTT.

The rearrangement joins TRBV27 to TRBJ1-5; 10 positions agree with TRBD1. CDR3 length equals 16 residues. The trim removed 6 bases at V and 3 bases at J, leaving 8 bases unmatched. Germline-derived CDR1 and CDR2 are MNHEY and SMNVEV (reference sequence). The CDR3 region has the DNA TGTGCCAGCAGCGTAGGGACAGGGGAATTCAATCAGCCCCAGCATTTT. Translation: CASSVGTGEFNQPQHF.